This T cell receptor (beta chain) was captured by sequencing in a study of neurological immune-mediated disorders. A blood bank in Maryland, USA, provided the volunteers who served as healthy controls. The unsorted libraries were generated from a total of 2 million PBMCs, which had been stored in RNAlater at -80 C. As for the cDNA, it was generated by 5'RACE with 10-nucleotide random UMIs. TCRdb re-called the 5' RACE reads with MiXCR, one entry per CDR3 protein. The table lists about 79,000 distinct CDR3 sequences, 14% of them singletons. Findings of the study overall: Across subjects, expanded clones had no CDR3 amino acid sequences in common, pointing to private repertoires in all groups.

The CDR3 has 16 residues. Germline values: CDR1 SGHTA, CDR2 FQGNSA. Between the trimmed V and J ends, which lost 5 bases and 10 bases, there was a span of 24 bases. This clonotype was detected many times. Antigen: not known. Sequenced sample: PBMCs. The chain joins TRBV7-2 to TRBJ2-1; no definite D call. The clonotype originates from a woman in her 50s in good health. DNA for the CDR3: TGTGCCAGCAGCCGGTTCAGTTCCGAGGCCGGTAGGGAGCAGTTCTTC. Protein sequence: CASSRFSSEAGREQFF.